The 16 T cell receptor beta chains reported below all come from one sample, sequenced in a study of Ad26.COV2.S vaccination and SARS-CoV-2 variants. Here immunoSEQ multiplex PCR was the method, and the copy in TCRdb shows in-frame clones only, minus some. The sample lists 410,000 or so clones; about 92% were seen once. This sample's treatment: about 20 received Ad26.COV2.S at low or high dose, single or two shots; a few received placebo; per-sample allocation not given. On day 63 after the first injection, vaccine and placebo recipients gave samples. The sample consisted of peripheral blood, taken in a trial of Ad26.COV2.S vaccine versus placebo. The receptors shown here come from a person between 18 and 65 years old who received the Ad26.COV2.S COVID-19 vaccine or a placebo.

This clone was counted between two and nine times. DNA of the CDR3: TGCGCCAGCAGCGGGGTACTAGCGTCCAATGAGCAGTTCTTC. Amino acids: CASSGVLASNEQFF. V usage is TRBV4-1 and J usage is TRBJ2-1, with 7 bases fitting TRBD2. Germline V CDR1 and CDR2: MGHRA, YSYEKL. The length of the CDR3 is 14 residues. J gave up 6 bases and V 5 bases, and 7 bases lay outside the gene matches.

This clone came up once. Other DNA sequences within the sample encode an identical CDR3. The gene calls are TRBV7-2 and TRBJ2-3; tentatively, D is TRBD2 (5 bases). This CDR3 region has 13 residues. V was clipped by 1 base and J by 5 bases, with 7 bases between them. The V gene's germline CDR1 is SGHTA and CDR2 FQGNSA. CDR3 sequence (DNA): TGTGCCAGCAGCTTAGGAGGGCTAGATACGCAGTATTTT. This translates into CASSLGGLDTQYF. The full variable domain, in which reference TRBV7-2 and TRBJ2-3 provide the parts outside the CDR3, is GAGVSQSPSNKVTEKGKDVELRCDPISGHTALYWYRQSLGQGLEFLIYFQGNSAPDKSGLPSDRFSAERTGGSVSTLTIQRTQQEDSAVYLCASSLGGLDTQYFGPGTRLTVL.

V gene TRBV11-2 combines with J gene TRBJ1-5; D unresolved. The CDR3 covers 14 residues. V lost 5 bases and J 2 bases, leaving 10 bases between the germline ends. The germline gives CDR1 SGHAT, CDR2 FQNNGV. The CDR3 reads CASSPREGNQPQHF. CDR3 DNA: TGTGCCAGCAGCCCTCGGGAAGGCAATCAGCCCCAGCATTTT. Supplemented by reference TRBV11-2 and TRBJ1-5, the full variable domain reads EAGVAQSPRYKIIEKRQSVAFWCNPISGHATLYWYQQILGQGPKLLIQFQNNGVVDDSQLPKDRFSAERLKGVDSTLKIQPAKLEDSAVYLCASSPREGNQPQHFGDGTRLSIL.

The chain links TRBV25-1 to TRBJ1-3, with a possible D match to TRBD1 (5 bases). This CDR3 region has 14 residues. Deletions cut 1 base from V and 4 bases from J, with 8 bases between. Germline-derived CDR1 and CDR2 are MGHDK and SYGVNS. The CDR3: CASSESGSGNTIYF. The CDR3 DNA sequence: TGTGCCAGCAGTGAATCAGGGTCCGGAAACACCATATATTTT. Supplemented by reference TRBV25-1 and TRBJ1-3, the full variable domain reads EADIYQTPRYLVIGTGKKITLECSQTMGHDKMYWYQQDPGMELHLIHYSYGVNSTEKGDLSSESTVSRIRTEHFPLTLESARPSHTSQYLCASSESGSGNTIYFGEGSWLTVV.

This clone was seen a single time. This chain uses TRBV5-1 with TRBJ2-6; D is unclear. This CDR3 comprises 17 residues. Germline V gene sequence: CDR1 SGHRS, CDR2 YFSETQ. V dropped 0 bases and J dropped 0 bases, with 10 bases sitting between them. In DNA, the CDR3 is TGCGCCAGCAGCTTGGGTGTACAGTCCTCTGGGGCCAACGTCCTGACTTTC. Its translation is CASSLGVQSSGANVLTF. The full variable domain, completed using reference TRBV5-1 and TRBJ2-6, is KAGVTQTPRYLIKTRGQQVTLSCSPISGHRSVSWYQQTPGQGLQFLFEYFSETQRNKGNFPGRFSGRQFSNSRSEMNVSTLELGDSALYLCASSLGVQSSGANVLTFGAGSRLTVL.

CDR3 region: CASSLGKGGARRDEQYF. For the CDR3, the DNA is TGTGCCAGCAGCCTCGGGAAGGGGGGGGCGCGGCGTGACGAGCAGTACTTC. This chain joins TRBV5-4 and TRBJ2-7; TRBD2 might be the D (7 bases). The CDR3 has 17 residues. V lost 4 bases and J 5 bases, leaving 25 bases between the germline ends. The V gene's germline CDR1 is SGHNT and CDR2 YYREEE (reference sequence).

This chain joins TRBV7-2 and TRBJ2-3; D is unclear. Germline V CDR1 and CDR2: SGHTA, FQGNSA. V was shortened by 0 bases and J by 0 bases, with 10 bases between the two germline ends. The CDR3 runs to 16 residues. The CDR3 is CASSLAGRMSTDTQYF. The CDR3 DNA reads as TGTGCCAGCAGCTTAGCCGGGCGGATGAGCACAGATACGCAGTATTTT.

In its sample, this clone was seen once. This sequence joins TRBV11-2 and TRBJ2-3; either TRBD1 or TRBD2 may fit D (5 bases each). Germline V gives CDR1 SGHAT, CDR2 FQNNGV. V lost 5 bases to trimming and J lost 5 bases, with 14 bases between them. The CDR3 contains 14 residues. The CDR3 DNA follows: TGTGCCAGCAGCCCGAGAGGGGCCAGAGATACGCAGTATTTT. Translation gives CASSPRGARDTQYF.

The chain employs TRBV25-1 and TRBJ1-1; a weak D match, TRBD1 (6 bases). This CDR3 has 13 residues. Trimming pared 5 bases from V and 2 bases from J, leaving 9 bases between. Germline V gene lookup returns CDR1 MGHDK and CDR2 SYGVNS. This chain's CDR3 is CASSTGSNTEAFF. CDR3 sequence (DNA): TGTGCCAGCAGTACAGGGTCAAACACTGAAGCTTTCTTT.

This chain joins TRBV10-1 and TRBJ2-3; D perhaps matches TRBD1 (5 bases). This CDR3 is 14 amino acids long. The V gene's germline CDR1 is WNHNN and CDR2 SYGVQD (reference sequence). V was trimmed by 3 bases and J by 6 bases, leaving 13 bases between them. Written as DNA, the CDR3 is TGCGCCAGCAGTGATGCAGGGTTTTCCGATACGCAGTATTTT. It yields the protein CASSDAGFSDTQYF.

V and J are TRBV28 and TRBJ2-6, with no clear D. There are 17 residues in the CDR3. CDR1 and CDR2 from the germline V gene are MDHEN and SYDVKM. Trimming removed 4 bases from V and 0 bases from J, with 13 bases in between. The CDR3 here is CASSYARPTSGANVLTF. For the CDR3, the DNA is TGTGCCAGCAGTTACGCGCGGCCAACCTCTGGGGCCAACGTCCTGACTTTC. The full variable domain, in which reference TRBV28 and TRBJ2-6 provide the parts outside the CDR3, is DVKVTQSSRYLVKRTGEKVFLECVQDMDHENMFWYRQDPGLGLRLIYFSYDVKMKEKGDIPEGYSVSREKKERFSLILESASTNQTSMYLCASSYARPTSGANVLTFGAGSRLTVL.

The chain carries TRBV6-1 and TRBJ2-5; D gene ambiguous. Trimming took 3 bases from V and 9 from J, leaving 8 bases between them. CDR1 and CDR2 (germline): MNHNS, SASEGT. This CDR3 region has 11 residues. CDR3 residues: CASSEETPQYF. The DNA of the CDR3 is TGTGCCAGCAGTGAGGAGACGCCCCAGTACTTC.

This clone appeared a single time. The CDR3 here is CASTRIYEQYF. The CDR3 DNA is TGTGCCAGTACTAGGATATACGAGCAGTACTTC. The chain has TRBV2 and TRBJ2-7; a weak D match, TRBD2 (5 bases). Trimming shortened V by 9 bases and J by 4 bases, and 10 bases separated the two germline ends. Germline lookup yields CDR1 SNHLY and CDR2 FYNNEI. The CDR3 consists of 11 residues.

This chain links TRBV12-3 or TRBV12-4 with TRBJ2-1; 13 bases are shared with TRBD2. V shed 8 bases, J shed 8 bases, and the junction held 3 bases outside the gene matches. The CDR3 runs to 13 residues. CDR3 bases: TGTGCCAGCGGGACTAGCGGGAAAGATGAGCAGTTCTTC. This encodes CASGTSGKDEQFF.

V gene TRBV9 combines with J gene TRBJ2-3; 11 nucleotides line up with TRBD2. CDR1 SGDLS and CDR2 YYNGEE come from the germline V gene. The CDR3 contains 14 residues. After removal of 4 bases from V and 5 bases from J, the junction contained 3 bases not matched to a gene. The CDR3 sequence: CASSLAGGRDTQYF. The CDR3 DNA follows: TGTGCCAGCAGCCTAGCGGGGGGACGAGATACGCAGTATTTT.

The chain joins TRBV5-8 to TRBJ2-5; D may match TRBD1 or TRBD2 (5 bases each). Germline-derived CDR1 and CDR2 are SGHTS and YDEGEE. This CDR3 contains 17 residues. V was shortened by 1 base and J by 2 bases, with 18 bases between the two germline ends. The DNA of the CDR3 is TGTGCCAGCAGCTTGTTAGGGTGGGGACGGAATCAAGAGACCCAGTACTTC. This translates into CASSLLGWGRNQETQYF.